This T cell receptor beta chain was observed in a study of T cells in narcolepsy. The V segment lost 4 bases and the J segment 7 bases; nucleotides outside the gene matches: 8. The CDR3 has 14 amino acids. Per germline, CDR1 SGHRS and CDR2 YFSETQ. Produced via immunoSEQ multiplex PCR; TCRdb's table is partial and in-frame only. The repertoire consists of approximately 32,000 clones, with roughly four fifths occurring once and the leading ten covering 0.9% to 1.2%. General study points: Autoreactive clonotypes reportedly recurred in blood of same and different patients, not controls. In some patient and control memory CD4+ samples, autoreactive clones were absent.

As regards this clone: Its antigen is not identified.

The source is a human donor with narcolepsy. Source material: CD45RA- memory CD4+ T cells from PBMCs. The chain recombines TRBV5-1 with TRBJ1-2; TRBD1 matches 9 bases. The CDR3 region has the DNA TGCGCCAGCAGCCCCTCACTGACAGGGGGTGGCTACACCTTC. Encoded protein: CASSPSLTGGGYTF.